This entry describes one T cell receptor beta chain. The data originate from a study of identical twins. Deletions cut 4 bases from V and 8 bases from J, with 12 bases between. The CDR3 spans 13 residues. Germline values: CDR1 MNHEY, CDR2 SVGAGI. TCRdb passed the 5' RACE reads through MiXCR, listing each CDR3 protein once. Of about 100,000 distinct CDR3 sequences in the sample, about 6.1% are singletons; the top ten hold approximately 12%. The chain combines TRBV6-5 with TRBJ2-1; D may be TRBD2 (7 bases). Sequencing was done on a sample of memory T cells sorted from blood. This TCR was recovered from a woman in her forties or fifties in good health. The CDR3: CASSSEGGDEQFF. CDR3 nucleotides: TGTGCCAGCAGTTCCGAAGGGGGGGATGAGCAGTTCTTC.